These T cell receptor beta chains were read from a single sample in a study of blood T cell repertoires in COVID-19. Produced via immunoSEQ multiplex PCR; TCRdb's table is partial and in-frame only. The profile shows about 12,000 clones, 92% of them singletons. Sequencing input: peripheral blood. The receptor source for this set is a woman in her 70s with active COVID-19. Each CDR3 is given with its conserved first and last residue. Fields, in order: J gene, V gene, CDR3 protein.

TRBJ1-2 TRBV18 CASSPGTEYGYTF
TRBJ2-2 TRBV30 CAWSTLGLGELFF
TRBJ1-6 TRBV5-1 CASSLTGGDRSPLHF
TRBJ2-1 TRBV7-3 CASGDSWDLKNSYNEQFF
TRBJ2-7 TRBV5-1 CASSEDRDRRTYEQYF
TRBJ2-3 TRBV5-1 CASKQGSSTDTQYF
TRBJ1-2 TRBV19 CASSTRTGGANGYTF
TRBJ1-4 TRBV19 CASSNTHSGEKLFF
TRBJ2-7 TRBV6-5 CASVVGQKDYEQYF
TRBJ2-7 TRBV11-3 CASSLGTSGVSEQYF
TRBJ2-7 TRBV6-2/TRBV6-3 CASSYGASGSGSYEQYF
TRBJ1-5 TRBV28 CASRTNDRETYSNQPQHF
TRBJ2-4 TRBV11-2 CASSSTGTTKRNIQYF
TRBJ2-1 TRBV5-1 CASSEASGLSRNEQFF
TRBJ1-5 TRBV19 CASSSDRVNQPQHF
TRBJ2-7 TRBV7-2 CASSVSYEQYF
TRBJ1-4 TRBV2 CASSRDDRGNEKLFF
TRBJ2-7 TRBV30 CAGAQKAYEQYF
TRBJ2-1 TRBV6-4 CASSETSASYNEQFF
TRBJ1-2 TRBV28 CASSLSAGGNYGYTF
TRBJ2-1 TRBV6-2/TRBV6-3 CASSYSAGTSGGQLAEQFF
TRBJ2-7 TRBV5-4 CASSPTSGSLSYEQYF